This T cell receptor (beta chain) originates from a study of control samples from healthy donors and cancer patients (dated by TCRdb to 2018 to 2020). The library came from the immunoSEQ multiplex PCR assay. The source is immuneACCESS, and TCRdb retained only in-frame sequences with V and J called. Part of the clones is not carried over; for the studies checked, unresolved V genes explain less than half of this, and the remainder is unexplained. The sample table holds nearly 200,000 clones, of which over 80% were seen once. In total, the top ten clones hold 1.5% to 2% of the sample. About this clone: What antigen it recognizes has not been identified. Base-call qualities are not available, and no considerably larger clone is one nucleotide away.

The V end loses 4 bases and the J end loses 3 bases, and a stretch of 15 bases separates them. Inclusive of the bounding cysteine and phenylalanine, the CDR3 is 15 residues long. Only the CDR3 portion is preserved as DNA: 45 bases, with reading frame beginning at the first base. From the germline V gene (reference sequence), CDR1 is LGHDT and CDR2 is YNNKEL. This receptor was obtained from a man younger than 45 in good health. The chain links TRBV3-1 (or the pseudogene TRBV3-2) with TRBJ1-1; TRBD1 could be the D gene, as 5 bases match. Material: blood. The CDR3 here reads CASSPQGIEDTEAFF. The DNA is as follows: TGTGCCAGCAGCCCCCAGGGCATTGAAGACACTGAAGCTTTCTTT.